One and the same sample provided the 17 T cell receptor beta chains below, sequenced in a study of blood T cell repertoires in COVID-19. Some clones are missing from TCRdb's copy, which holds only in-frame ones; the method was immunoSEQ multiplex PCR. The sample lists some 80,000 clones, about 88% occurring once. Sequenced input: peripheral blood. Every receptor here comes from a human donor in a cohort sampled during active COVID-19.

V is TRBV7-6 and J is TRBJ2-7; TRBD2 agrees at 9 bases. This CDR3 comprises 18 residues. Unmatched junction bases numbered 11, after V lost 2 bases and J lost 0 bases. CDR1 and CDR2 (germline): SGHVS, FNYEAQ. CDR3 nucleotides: TGTGCCAGCAGCTTACATAGCGGGAGCCGAAGGAGCTCCTACGAGCAGTACTTC. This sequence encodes CASSLHSGSRRSSYEQYF.

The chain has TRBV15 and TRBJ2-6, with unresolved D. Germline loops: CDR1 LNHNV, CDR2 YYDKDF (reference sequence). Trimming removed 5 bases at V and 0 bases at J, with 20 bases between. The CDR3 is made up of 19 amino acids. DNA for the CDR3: TGTGCCACCAGCCGGTACCAATCTGCTCCCCTCTCTGGGGCCAACGTCCTGACTTTC. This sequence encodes CATSRYQSAPLSGANVLTF.

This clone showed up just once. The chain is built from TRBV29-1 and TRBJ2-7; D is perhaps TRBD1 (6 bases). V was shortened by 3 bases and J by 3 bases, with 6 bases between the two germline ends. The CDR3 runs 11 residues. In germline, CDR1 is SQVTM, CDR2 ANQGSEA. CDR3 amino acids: CSVDRGYEQYF. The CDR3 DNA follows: TGCAGCGTTGACAGGGGCTACGAGCAGTACTTC.

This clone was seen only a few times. As DNA, the CDR3 is TGTGCCAGCAGCTTGGCAGGGCGGCCCTACGAGCAGTACTTC. This codes for CASSLAGRPYEQYF. The chain has TRBV5-4 and TRBJ2-7; a weak D match, TRBD1 (5 bases). V lost 0 bases and J 2 bases, leaving 9 bases between the germline ends. CDR3 length: 14 residues. In germline, CDR1 is SGHNT, CDR2 YYREEE (reference sequence).

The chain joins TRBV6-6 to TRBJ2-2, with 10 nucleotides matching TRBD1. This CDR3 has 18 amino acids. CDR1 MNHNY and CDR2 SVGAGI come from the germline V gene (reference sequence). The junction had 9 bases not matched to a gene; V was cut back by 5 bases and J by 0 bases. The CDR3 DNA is TGTGCCAGCAGTCACCGGGACAGGGGTCAGGCGAACACCGGGGAGCTGTTTTTT. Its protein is CASSHRDRGQANTGELFF.

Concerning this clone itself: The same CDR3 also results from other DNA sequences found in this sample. CDR3 residues: CASSVDPGPYEQYF. The CDR3 DNA follows: TGTGCCAGCAGCGTAGATCCAGGCCCCTACGAGCAGTACTTC. The chain has TRBV9 and TRBJ2-7; no firm D call. CDR1 and CDR2 from the germline V gene are SGDLS and YYNGEE. This CDR3 is 14 amino acids long. Deletions cut 0 bases from V and 2 bases from J, with 9 bases between. The whole variable domain, remainder taken from reference TRBV9 and TRBJ2-7, is DSGVTQTPKHLITATGQRVTLRCSPRSGDLSVYWYQQSLDQGLQFLIQYYNGEERAKGNILERFSAQQFPDLHSELNLSSLELGDSALYFCASSVDPGPYEQYFGPGTRLTVT.

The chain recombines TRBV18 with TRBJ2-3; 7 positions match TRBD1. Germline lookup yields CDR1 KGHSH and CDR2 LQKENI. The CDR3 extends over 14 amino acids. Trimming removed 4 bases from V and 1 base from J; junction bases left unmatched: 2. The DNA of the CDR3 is TGTGCCAGCTCACTAACAGGGGGCACAGATACGCAGTATTTT. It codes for CASSLTGGTDTQYF. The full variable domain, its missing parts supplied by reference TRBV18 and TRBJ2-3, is NAGVMQNPRHLVRRRGQEARLRCSPMKGHSHVYWYRQLPEEGLKFMVYLQKENIIDESGMPKERFSAEFPKEGPSILRIQQVVRGDSAAYFCASSLTGGTDTQYFGPGTRLTVL.

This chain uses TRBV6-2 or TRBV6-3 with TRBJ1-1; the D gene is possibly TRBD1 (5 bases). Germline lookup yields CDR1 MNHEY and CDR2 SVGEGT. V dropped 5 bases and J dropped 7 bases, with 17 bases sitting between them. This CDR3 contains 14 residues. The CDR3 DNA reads TGTGCCAGCAGTGCGCGCGGGGGAAGTAGTGAAGCTTTCTTT. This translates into CASSARGGSSEAFF.

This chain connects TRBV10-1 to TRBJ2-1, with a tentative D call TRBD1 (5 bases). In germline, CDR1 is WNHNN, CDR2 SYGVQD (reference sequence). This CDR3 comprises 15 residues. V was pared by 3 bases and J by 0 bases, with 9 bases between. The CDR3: CASSEGEPSYNEQFF. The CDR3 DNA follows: TGCGCCAGCAGTGAAGGGGAACCCTCCTACAATGAGCAGTTCTTC.

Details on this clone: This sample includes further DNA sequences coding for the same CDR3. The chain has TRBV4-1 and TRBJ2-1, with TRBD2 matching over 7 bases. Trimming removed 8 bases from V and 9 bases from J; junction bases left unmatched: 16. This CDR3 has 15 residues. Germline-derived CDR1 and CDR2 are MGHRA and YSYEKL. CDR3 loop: CASSPSGSRVGEQFF. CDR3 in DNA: TGCGCCAGCTCCCCTAGCGGATCACGTGTCGGTGAGCAGTTCTTC.

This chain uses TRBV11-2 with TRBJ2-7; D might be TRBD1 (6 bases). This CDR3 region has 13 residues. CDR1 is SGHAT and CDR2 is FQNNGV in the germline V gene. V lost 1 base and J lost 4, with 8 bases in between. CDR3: CASSLVQGYEQYF. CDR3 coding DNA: TGTGCCAGCAGCTTAGTCCAGGGGTACGAGCAGTACTTC.

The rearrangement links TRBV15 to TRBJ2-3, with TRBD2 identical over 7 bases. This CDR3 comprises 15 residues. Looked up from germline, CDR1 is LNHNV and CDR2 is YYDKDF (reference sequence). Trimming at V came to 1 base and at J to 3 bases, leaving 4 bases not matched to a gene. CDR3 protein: CATSRGLAGTDTQYF. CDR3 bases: TGTGCCACCAGCAGAGGACTAGCAGGGACAGATACGCAGTATTTT.

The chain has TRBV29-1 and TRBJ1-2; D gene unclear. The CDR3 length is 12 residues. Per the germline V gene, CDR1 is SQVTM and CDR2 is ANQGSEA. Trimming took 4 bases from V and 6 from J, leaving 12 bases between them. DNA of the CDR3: TGCAGCGTTGTAGCCGGGGTGCATGGCTACACCTTC. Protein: CSVVAGVHGYTF. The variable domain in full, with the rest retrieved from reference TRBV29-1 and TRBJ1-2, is SAVISQKPSRDICQRGTSLTIQCQVDSQVTMMFWYRQQPGQSLTLIATANQGSEATYESGFVIDKFPISRPNLTFSTLTVSNMSPEDSSIYLCSVVAGVHGYTFGSGTRLTVV.

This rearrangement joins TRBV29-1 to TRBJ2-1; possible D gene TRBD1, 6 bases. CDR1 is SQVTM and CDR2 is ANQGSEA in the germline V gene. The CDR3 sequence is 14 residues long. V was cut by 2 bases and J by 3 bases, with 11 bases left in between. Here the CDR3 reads CSVELGALYNEQFF. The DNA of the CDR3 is TGCAGCGTTGAATTGGGGGCCCTCTACAATGAGCAGTTCTTC.

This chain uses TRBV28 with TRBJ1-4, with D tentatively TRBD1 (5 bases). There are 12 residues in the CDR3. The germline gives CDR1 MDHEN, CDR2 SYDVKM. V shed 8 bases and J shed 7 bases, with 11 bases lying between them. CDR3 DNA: TGTGCCAGCCGGGGGGGTGGTGAAAAACTGTTTTTT. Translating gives CASRGGGEKLFF.

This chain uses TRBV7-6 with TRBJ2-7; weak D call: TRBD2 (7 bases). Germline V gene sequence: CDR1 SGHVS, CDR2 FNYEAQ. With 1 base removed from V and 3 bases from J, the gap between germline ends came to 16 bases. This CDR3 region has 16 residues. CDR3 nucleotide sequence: TGTGCCAGCAGCTTAGAGGGGGGGTTAGCCGACTACGAGCAGTACTTC. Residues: CASSLEGGLADYEQYF.

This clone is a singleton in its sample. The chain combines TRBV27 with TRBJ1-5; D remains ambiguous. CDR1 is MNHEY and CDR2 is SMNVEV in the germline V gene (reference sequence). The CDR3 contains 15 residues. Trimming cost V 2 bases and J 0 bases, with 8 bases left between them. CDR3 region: CASSLGQDSNQPQHF. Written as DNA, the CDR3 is TGTGCCAGCAGTTTAGGGCAGGATAGCAATCAGCCCCAGCATTTT.